A single TCR beta chain is shown here with its context. An end of the junction does not agree with germline; a read error may underlie this. This specimen comes from a study of control samples from healthy donors and cancer patients. Germline-derived CDR1 and CDR2 are SGHKS and YYEKEE (reference sequence). The CDR3 runs 13 residues. Profiling relied on immunoSEQ multiplex PCR, and the TCRdb table lists in-frame clones only, not all of them. The sample consists of about 140,000 clones, 91% of them appearing once. This TCR was recovered from a young man in good health. Sequencing was done on a sample of blood. V gene TRBV5-5 combines with J gene TRBJ2-1; TRBD2 aligns across 7 bases. The CDR3 bases are TGTGCCAGCAGCTTGGGGACTAGTAATGGGCAGTTCTTC. Translation: CASSLGTSNGQFF.